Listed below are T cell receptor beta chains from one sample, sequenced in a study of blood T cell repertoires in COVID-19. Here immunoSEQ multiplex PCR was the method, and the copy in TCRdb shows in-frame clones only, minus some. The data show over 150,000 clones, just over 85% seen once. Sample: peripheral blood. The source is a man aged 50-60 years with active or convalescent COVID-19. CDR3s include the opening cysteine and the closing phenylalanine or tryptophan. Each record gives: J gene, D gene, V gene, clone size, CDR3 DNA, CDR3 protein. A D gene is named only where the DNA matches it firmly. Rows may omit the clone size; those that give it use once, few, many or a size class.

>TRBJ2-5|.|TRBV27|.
TGTGCCAGCAGTTTATCGAGACAGTACCAAGAGACCCAGTACTTC
CASSLSRQYQETQYF
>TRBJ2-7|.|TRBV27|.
TGTGCCAGCAGTCACCCCCAGGGTTACGAGCAGTACTTC
CASSHPQGYEQYF
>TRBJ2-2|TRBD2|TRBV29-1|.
TGCAGCGCGGGACTAGCGGGAGGGTTAGGGGCCGGGGAGCTGTTTTTT
CSAGLAGGLGAGELFF
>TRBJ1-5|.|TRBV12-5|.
TGTGCTAGTGGTTTTGCAGGGTATCAGCCCCAGCATTTT
CASGFAGYQPQHF
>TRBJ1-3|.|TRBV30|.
TGTGCCTGGAACCGAGAGGCTAAAGCTGGAAACACCATATATTTT
CAWNREAKAGNTIYF
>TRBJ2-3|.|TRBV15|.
TGTGCCACCAGCAGAGATTGGGGGGTAGCACAGATCAGGCAGTATTTT
CATSRDWGVAQIRQYF
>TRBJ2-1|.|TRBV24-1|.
TGTGCCACCAGTGATTTGCATGGGGCTGGTGAGCAGTTCTTC
CATSDLHGAGEQFF
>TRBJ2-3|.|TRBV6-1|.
TGTGCCAGCAGTGAACCCGGCACAGATACGCAGTATTTT
CASSEPGTDTQYF
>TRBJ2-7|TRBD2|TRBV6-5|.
TGTGCCAGCAATTCCCTAGCGGGAGGCACCTACGAGCAGTACTTC
CASNSLAGGTYEQYF
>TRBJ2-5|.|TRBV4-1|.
TGCGCCAGCAGCCAAGCTTACGGGATTCAAGAGACCCAGTACTTC
CASSQAYGIQETQYF
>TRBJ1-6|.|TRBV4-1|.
TGCGCCAGCCCAAATCGTAGACACTATAATTCACCCCTCCACTTT
CASPNRRHYNSPLHF
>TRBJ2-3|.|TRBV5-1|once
TGCGCCAGCACCGAGGGGGGAGGGGCAGATACGCAGTATTTT
CASTEGGGADTQYF
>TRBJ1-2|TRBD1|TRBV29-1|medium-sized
TGCAGCGCCGAGAGGGGGCGCGATGGCTACACCTTC
CSAERGRDGYTF
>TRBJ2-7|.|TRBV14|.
TGTGCCAGCAGATCCAGCTCCTACGAGCAGTACTTC
CASRSSSYEQYF
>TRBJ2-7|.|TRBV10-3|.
TGTGCCATCAGTGAGTCTCAAGGGACTTCATCCTACGAGCAGTACTTC
CAISESQGTSSYEQYF
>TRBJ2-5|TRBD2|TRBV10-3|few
TGTGCCATCAGTAGGACTAGCGGGGGGGCCGTTGAGACCCAGTACTTC
CAISRTSGGAVETQYF
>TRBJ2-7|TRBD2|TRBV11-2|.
TGTGCCAGCAGCCCGACCCTAGCGGGAGCCTACGAGCAGTACTTC
CASSPTLAGAYEQYF
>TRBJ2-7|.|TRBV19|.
TGTGCCAGTACCGCCCCGGGTGGCGGCTCCTACGAGCAGTACTTC
CASTAPGGGSYEQYF
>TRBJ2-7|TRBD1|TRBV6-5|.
TGTGCCAGCAGAGTGGGGACAGGGGGCAACGAGCAGTACTTC
CASRVGTGGNEQYF
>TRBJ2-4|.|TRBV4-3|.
TGCGCCAGCAGCCAAGTCCTGGTCGGGCTAGCGAAAAACATTCAGTACTTC
CASSQVLVGLAKNIQYF
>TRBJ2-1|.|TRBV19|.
TGTGCCAGTAGTGTTATGCTGAGTAACAATGAGCAGTTCTTC
CASSVMLSNNEQFF
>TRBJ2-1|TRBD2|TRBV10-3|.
TGTGCCATCATGGATAGCGGGACCTACAATGAGCAGTTCTTC
CAIMDSGTYNEQFF
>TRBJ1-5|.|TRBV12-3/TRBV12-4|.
TGTGCCAGCAGTTTACTCGATCAGCCCCAGCATTTT
CASSLLDQPQHF
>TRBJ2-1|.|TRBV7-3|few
TGTGCCAGCAGCTCTGAGCATCACAATGAGCAGTTCTTC
CASSSEHHNEQFF
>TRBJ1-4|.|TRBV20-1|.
TGCAGTGCTAGTTTCAGCGGGGGGGAAAAACTGTTTTTT
CSASFSGGEKLFF
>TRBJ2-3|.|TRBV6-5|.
TGTGCCAGCAGTTACTCCCTACCCCGCACAGATACGCAGTATTTT
CASSYSLPRTDTQYF
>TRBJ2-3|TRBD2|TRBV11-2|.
TGTGCCAGCAGCCCCCTATTACTAGCGTGGGGCACAGATACGCAGTATTTT
CASSPLLLAWGTDTQYF
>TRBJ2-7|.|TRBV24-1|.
TGTGCCACCAGTGATTCCCGGGGGAAGGGCTACGAGCAGTACTTC
CATSDSRGKGYEQYF
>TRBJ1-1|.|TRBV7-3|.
TGTGCCAGCAGCGTGAGGAACACTGAAGCTTTCTTT
CASSVRNTEAFF
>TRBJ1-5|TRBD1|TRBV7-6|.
TGTGCCAGCAGCCCCCGGGACAGTTATAGCAATCAGCCCCAGCATTTT
CASSPRDSYSNQPQHF
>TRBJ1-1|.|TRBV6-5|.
TGTGCCTCGAAGGAGGGGAACACTGAAGCTTTCTTT
CASKEGNTEAFF
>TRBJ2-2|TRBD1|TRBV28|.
TGTGCCAGCAGTTTCGGTGGGTTTGGGGGACAGGGGAACACCGGGGAGCTGTTTTTT
CASSFGGFGGQGNTGELFF
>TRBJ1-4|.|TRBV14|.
TGTGCCAGCAGCCCCCCCGGACTTCGCCGGGAAAAACTGTTTTTT
CASSPPGLRREKLFF
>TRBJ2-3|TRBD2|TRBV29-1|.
TGCAGCGTTGAAAGGATAGCGGGAGAGTTCACAGATACGCAGTATTTT
CSVERIAGEFTDTQYF
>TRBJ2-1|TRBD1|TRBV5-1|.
TGCGCCAGCAGCTTGGAACAGGGGGCTTTTAATGAGCAGTTCTTC
CASSLEQGAFNEQFF
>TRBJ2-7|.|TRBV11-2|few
TGTGCCAGCAGCTTAGGGGGGGAGTCCTACGAGCAGTACTTC
CASSLGGESYEQYF
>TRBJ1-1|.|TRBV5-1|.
TGCGCCAGCAGCGTAGGACAGTTGAACACTGAAGCTTTCTTT
CASSVGQLNTEAFF
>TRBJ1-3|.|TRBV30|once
TGTGCCTGGAGTGCGTCCGGAAACACCATATATTTT
CAWSASGNTIYF
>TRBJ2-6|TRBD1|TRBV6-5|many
TGTGCCAGCAGCGGGACAGGGACTGGGGCCAACGTCCTGACTTTC
CASSGTGTGANVLTF
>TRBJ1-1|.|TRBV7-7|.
TGTGCCAGCAGCTTGTCAGAGGGTAGCACTGAAGCTTTCTTT
CASSLSEGSTEAFF
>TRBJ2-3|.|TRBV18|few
TGTGCCAGCTCACGAGGAAACACAGATACGCAGTATTTT
CASSRGNTDTQYF
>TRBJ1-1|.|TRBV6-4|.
TGTGCCAGCAGTTTGGAGATGAACACTGAAGCTTTCTTT
CASSLEMNTEAFF
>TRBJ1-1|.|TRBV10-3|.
TGTGCCATCAGTGAAGTAGGGGACACTGAAGCTTTCTTT
CAISEVGDTEAFF
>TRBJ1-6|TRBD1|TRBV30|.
TGTGCCTGGACTGGAGGCAGGGGGCATAATTCACCCCTCCACTTT
CAWTGGRGHNSPLHF
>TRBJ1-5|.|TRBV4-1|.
TGCGCCAGCAGCCAAGAGGGGGGGGGAGGCAATCAGCCCCAGCATTTT
CASSQEGGGGNQPQHF
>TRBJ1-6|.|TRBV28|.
TGTGCCAGCAGCCCAGGGACCTATAATTCACCCCTCCACTTT
CASSPGTYNSPLHF
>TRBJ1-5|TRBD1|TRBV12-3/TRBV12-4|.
TGTGCCAGCAGAAACAGGGGAGATCAGCCCCAGCATTTT
CASRNRGDQPQHF
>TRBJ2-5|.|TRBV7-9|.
TGTGCCAGCAGCTTAGGGTCAGGGTTAGAGACCCAGTACTTC
CASSLGSGLETQYF
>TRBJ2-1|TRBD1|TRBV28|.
TGTGCCAGCATCCCCAACCTCGGGACAGCTTACAATGAGCAGTTCTTC
CASIPNLGTAYNEQFF
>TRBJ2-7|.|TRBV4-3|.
TGCGCCAGCAGCCGAACACTACAGGGAGAGCAGTACTTC
CASSRTLQGEQYF